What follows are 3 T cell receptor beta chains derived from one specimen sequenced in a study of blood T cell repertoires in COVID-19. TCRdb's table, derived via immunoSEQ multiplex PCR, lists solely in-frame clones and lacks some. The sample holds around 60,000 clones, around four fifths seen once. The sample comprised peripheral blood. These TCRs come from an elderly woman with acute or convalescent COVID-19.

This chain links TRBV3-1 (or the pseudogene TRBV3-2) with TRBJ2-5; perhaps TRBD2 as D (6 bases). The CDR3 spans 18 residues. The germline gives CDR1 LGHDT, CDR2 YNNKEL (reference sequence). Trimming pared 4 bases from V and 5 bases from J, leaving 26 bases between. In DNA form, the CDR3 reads TGTGCCAGCAGCCTCTATCGAATCAACGGACGGGGGAAGGAGACCCAGTACTTC. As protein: CASSLYRINGRGKETQYF.

This CDR3 is CASSGFTGRYSNQPQHF. CDR3 coding DNA: TGTGCCAGCAGTGGTTTTACAGGACGGTATAGCAATCAGCCCCAGCATTTT. The chain couples TRBV6-1 to TRBJ1-5; tentative D call: TRBD1 (5 bases). The CDR3 has 17 residues. The germline V and J ends were trimmed by 4 bases and 0 bases, with 16 bases remaining between them. The germline gives CDR1 MNHNS, CDR2 SASEGT.

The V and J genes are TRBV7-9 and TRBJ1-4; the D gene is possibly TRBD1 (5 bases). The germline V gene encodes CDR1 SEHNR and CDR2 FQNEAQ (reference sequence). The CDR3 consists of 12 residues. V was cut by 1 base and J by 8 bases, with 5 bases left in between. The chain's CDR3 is CASSLDREKLFF. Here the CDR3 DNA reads TGTGCCAGCAGCTTAGACAGGGAAAAACTGTTTTTT.